This TCR beta chain was identified in a study of T cell changes during pregnancy in multiple sclerosis. This CDR3 contains 14 residues. V was cut by 6 bases and J by 1 base, with 10 bases left in between. Germline loops: CDR1 ENHRY, CDR2 SYGVKD. Assay: immunoSEQ multiplex PCR; the TCRdb copy retains only in-frame clones and omits some. The table has tens of thousands of clones, around nine tenths seen once. The sequence was collected from a female donor with multiple sclerosis, enrolled in a pregnancy study. The V and J genes are TRBV10-3 and TRBJ1-5; tentative D call: TRBD1 (5 bases). The sample in question was CD4+ T cells from peripheral blood mononuclear cells, obtained in the first trimester of pregnancy. CDR3 loop: CAIREDRSNQPQHF. CDR3 sequence (DNA): TGTGCCATCAGAGAAGACAGAAGCAATCAGCCCCAGCATTTT.